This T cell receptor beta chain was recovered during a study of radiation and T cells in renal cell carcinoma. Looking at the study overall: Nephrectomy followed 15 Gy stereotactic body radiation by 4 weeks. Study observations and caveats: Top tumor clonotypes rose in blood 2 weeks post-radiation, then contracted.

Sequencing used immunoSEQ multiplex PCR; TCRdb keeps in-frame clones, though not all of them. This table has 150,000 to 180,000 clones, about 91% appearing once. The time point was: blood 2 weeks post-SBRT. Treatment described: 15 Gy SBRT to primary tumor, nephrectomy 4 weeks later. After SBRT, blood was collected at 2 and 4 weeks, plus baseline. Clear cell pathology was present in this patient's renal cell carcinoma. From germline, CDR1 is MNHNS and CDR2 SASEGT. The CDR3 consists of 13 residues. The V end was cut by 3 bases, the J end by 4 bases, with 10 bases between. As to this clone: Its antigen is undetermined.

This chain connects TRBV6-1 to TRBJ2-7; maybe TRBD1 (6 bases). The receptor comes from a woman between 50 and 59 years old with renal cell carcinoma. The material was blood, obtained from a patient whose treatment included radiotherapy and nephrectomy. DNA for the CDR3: TGTGCCAGCAGTGATGGGGGCTATTACGAGCAGTACTTC. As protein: CASSDGGYYEQYF.